One sample yielded the 6 T cell receptor beta chains listed below, sequenced in a study of human T cells and chemical hapten exposure. Sample time point: patch test 1, 2 weeks after DPC sensitization. Treatment reported: therapeutic diphenylcyclopropenone sensitization with weekly scalp DPC. MiXCR was run by TCRdb on the RACE reads, yielding one entry per CDR3 protein. The sample includes tens of thousands of distinct CDR3 sequences, roughly 10% of them seen just once. The sequencing here drew on whole blood, taken in connection with sensitization to the hapten diphenylcyclopropenone (DPC). The receptors originated from a man aged 35 to 55 with alopecia areata. Some clones in this sample may be carry-over from other donors' samples.

The rearrangement uses TRBV27 and TRBJ1-2; 9 bases map to TRBD1. The length of the CDR3 is 14 residues. V was pared by 8 bases and J by 7 bases, with 11 bases of the junction left unmatched. Germline CDR1 is MNHEY and CDR2 is SMNVEV (reference sequence). This chain's CDR3 is CASALQGARLGYTF. CDR3 nucleotides: TGTGCCAGCGCGCTACAGGGGGCGCGTCTTGGCTACACCTTC.

The sample holds many counts of this clonotype. The chain combines TRBV20-1 with TRBJ2-3; 14 bases match TRBD2. This CDR3 comprises 15 residues. In germline, CDR1 is DFQATT, CDR2 SNEGSKA (reference sequence). Losses at the gene ends were 6 bases for V and 5 bases for J; bases not matched to a gene: 7. CDR3 region: CSAEAGTSGRDTQYF. The CDR3, as DNA: TGCAGTGCAGAAGCCGGGACTAGCGGGAGAGATACGCAGTATTTT.

This clonotype has a count of ten or more. The CDR3 region has the DNA TGCAGTGCTAGTGGCTCTAGCGGGAGTCACACTACAGATACGCAGTATTTT. Translating gives CSASGSSGSHTTDTQYF. The chain combines TRBV20-1 with TRBJ2-3, with TRBD2 matching over 10 bases. The CDR3 has 17 amino acids. Looked up from germline, CDR1 is DFQATT and CDR2 is SNEGSKA (reference sequence). After removal of 3 bases from V and 3 bases from J, the junction contained 12 bases not matched to a gene.

This clonotype was detected many times. J is TRBJ2-7 and V is TRBV20-1, with 12 bases lining up with TRBD2. V lost 6 bases, J lost 4 bases, and 10 bases stayed unmatched. CDR1 and CDR2 (germline): DFQATT, SNEGSKA (reference sequence). This CDR3 comprises 15 residues. The CDR3 protein is CSARPSGGDWYEQYF. Here the CDR3 DNA reads TGCAGTGCCCGACCTAGCGGGGGGGACTGGTACGAGCAGTACTTC.

The sample holds many counts of this clonotype. The chain joins TRBV12-3 or TRBV12-4 to TRBJ2-7; 14 positions agree with TRBD2. The length of the CDR3 is 16 residues. Trimming at V came to 5 bases and at J to 6 bases, leaving 9 bases not matched to a gene. CDR3 nucleotides: TGTGCCAGCAGTCCGGGACTAGCGGGAGCCAGCGGCGAGCAGTACGTC. Translated: CASSPGLAGASGEQYV.

Many counts were recorded for this clonotype. The chain joins TRBV12-5 to TRBJ1-1; D ambiguous. This CDR3 spans 12 amino acids. V dropped 4 bases and J dropped 1 base, with 4 bases sitting between them. The germline CDR1 and CDR2 sequences are LGHNT and FRNRAP. Written as DNA, the CDR3 is TGTGCTAGTGGTTCTGAGAACACTGAAGCTTTCTTT. This translates into CASGSENTEAFF.